The rows below give T cell receptor beta chains drawn from one sample of a study of CD8+CD57+ T cells in acquired aplastic anemia. TCRdb itself ran the reads through MiXCR, one entry per CDR3 protein. The repertoire holds more than 250,000 distinct CDR3 sequences, approximately 86% seen once, with roughly two fifths in the top ten. The sample taken for sequencing was sorted CD4+, CD8+, or CD8+CD57+ T cells (not recorded which) from PBMCs. The receptors stem from a human donor with aplastic anemia. Each CDR3 is given with its conserved first and last residue. D genes are given only for firm matches. The size entry is marked missing in some rows and otherwise reads once, few, many or a size class.

J gene	clone size	V gene	D gene	CDR3 protein	CDR3 DNA
TRBJ2-1	NA	TRBV9	TRBD2	CASSYSGGPSYEQQFF	TGTGCCAGCAGCTACAGCGGGGGGCCGTCCTACGAGCAGCAGTTCTTC
TRBJ1-5	once	TRBV20-1	NA	CSARVAGALGQPQHF	TGCAGTGCTAGAGTCGCCGGGGCTTTAGGTCAGCCCCAGCATTTT
TRBJ1-2	few	TRBV9	NA	CASSVGGDYYEQYTF	TGTGCCAGCAGCGTAGGCGGGGACTACTACGAGCAGTACACCTTC
TRBJ1-1	once	TRBV9	NA	CASSVEGVSSTQDFF	TGTGCCAGCAGCGTAGAAGGGGTTTCGTCGACTCAAGATTTCTTT
TRBJ2-5	NA	TRBV7-6	NA	CASSRPLGRTQDF	TGTGCCAGCAGCCGCCCCTTGGGACGGACCCAGGACTTC
TRBJ2-7	NA	TRBV29-1	TRBD1	CSVERDRGTGEQYF	TGCAGCGTTGAAAGGGACAGGGGGACAGGCGAGCAGTACTTC
TRBJ1-2	NA	TRBV7-9	NA	CASSSDLTGNTEF	TGTGCCAGCAGCTCAGATCTGACAGGTAACACTGAATTC
TRBJ1-1	NA	TRBV20-1	NA	CSASLLRGKNTEAFF	TGCAGTGCTAGTTTATTGCGGGGTAAGAACACTGAAGCTTTCTTT
TRBJ2-3	NA	TRBV15	TRBD2	CATSIAGGYDKYFF	TGTGCCACCAGCATAGCGGGGGGCTACGATAAGTACTTTTTT
TRBJ2-1	NA	TRBV24-1	NA	CATSDTKTGYYNEQFF	TGTGCCACCAGTGACACGAAAACGGGGTACTACAATGAGCAGTTCTTC
TRBJ1-1	NA	TRBV29-1	NA	CSAATTERTEAFF	TGCAGCGCTGCCACGACGGAGCGCACTGAAGCTTTCTTT
TRBJ2-7	many	TRBV15	NA	CATSRGSGQDTQYF	TGTGCCACCAGCAGAGGCAGCGGTCAAGATACGCAGTACTTC
TRBJ2-3	once	TRBV15	NA	CVASGGREQDTQYF	TGTGTCGCCAGCGGAGGCAGGGAGCAAGATACGCAGTATTTC
TRBJ2-7	once	TRBV25-1	NA	CASSDFVTDTQYF	TGTGCCAGCAGTGACTTTGTGACAGACACGCAGTACTTC
TRBJ2-3	NA	TRBV7-8	NA	CASSLAGGPETQQYF	TGTGCCAGCAGCTTAGCGGGAGGTCCCGAAACGCAGCAGTATTTT
TRBJ1-2	few	TRBV2	TRBD1	CASSPTGVDYGYTF	TGTGCCAGCAGCCCGACAGGGGTTGACTATGGCTACACCTTC
TRBJ1-1	NA	TRBV7-9	NA	CASSFQRTGSTEAFF	TGTGCCAGCAGCTTTCAAAGAACCGGGAGCACCGAAGCGTTCTTT
TRBJ1-5	NA	TRBV2	NA	CASTQGHLSNQPQHF	TGTGCCAGCACCCAGGGACACCTCAGCAATCAGCCCCAGCATTTT
TRBJ1-5	many	TRBV5-6	TRBD1	CASSHRGFSNQPQHF	TGTGCCAGCAGCCACAGGGGATTTAGCAATCAGCCCCAGCATTTT
TRBJ2-3	NA	TRBV7-8	NA	CASSKGGGPTTPQYF	TGTGCCAGCAGCAAAGGGGGAGGTCCCACTACGCCGCAGTATTTT
TRBJ2-1	NA	TRBV9	NA	CASSLLDSRRGGNEQFF	TGTGCCAGCAGCCTGTTGGATAGCCGGAGGGGGGGGAATGAGCAGTTCTTC
TRBJ2-3	few	TRBV2	NA	CGSLDGGPDTQYF	TGTGGCAGCTTGGACGGAGGTCCCGATACGCAGTATTTT
TRBJ2-3	NA	TRBV11-1	NA	CASSLVETSTDTQYF	TGTGCCAGCAGCTTAGTGGAAACTAGCACAGATACGCAGTATTTT
TRBJ1-1	few	TRBV20-1	TRBD1	CSARPTDRDYTEAFF	TGCAGTGCTAGACCCACCGACAGGGACTACACTGAGGCTTTCTTT
TRBJ1-5	NA	TRBV7-2	NA	CASSPPGGNQPQHF	TGTGCCAGCAGTCCGCCAGGGGGCAATCAGCCCCAGCATTTT
TRBJ1-1	NA	TRBV19	NA	CASSIAMRANNEAFF	TGTGCCAGTAGTATAGCTATGAGAGCCAACAATGAAGCGTTCTTC
TRBJ1-4	NA	TRBV7-8	TRBD1	CASSFHDDGTALYLFF	TGTGCCAGCAGCTTTCATGACGACGGGACAGCCCTATACCTGTTTTTT
TRBJ2-1	NA	TRBV6-2/TRBV6-3	TRBD2	CASSAGGGVIVNEQFF	TGTGCCAGCAGCGCGGGGGGGGGTGTAATTGTCAATGAGCAGTTCTTC
TRBJ2-4	once	TRBV9	NA	CASRGDMNTEAF	TGTGCCAGCAGAGGAGACATGAACACTGAAGCCTTC
TRBJ2-2	NA	TRBV19	TRBD2	CASSITSGGEGNTGELFF	TGTGCCAGTAGTATAACTAGCGGAGGGGAAGGAAACACCGGGGAGCTGTTTTTT
TRBJ2-5	NA	TRBV15	NA	CATSRRGEPETQYF	TGTGCCACCAGCAGACGCGGGGAGCCGGAGACCCAGTACTTC
TRBJ2-5	NA	TRBV7-3	TRBD2	CASSSSGTSKETQYF	TGTGCCAGCAGTTCTAGCGGGACTAGTAAAGAGACCCAGTACTTC
TRBJ2-1	NA	TRBV7-2	NA	CASSLAGAPDSHEQFF	TGTGCCAGCAGCTTAGCGGGAGCTCCCGATTCCCATGAGCAGTTCTTC
TRBJ1-2	few	TRBV7-8	NA	CASSLEGDGLVYDYTF	TGTGCCAGCAGCTTGGAGGGGGATGGGCTCGTATATGACTACACCTTC
TRBJ2-1	NA	TRBV7-3	TRBD1	CATSLDLTGNNEQFF	TGTGCCACCAGCTTAGATCTGACAGGGAACAATGAACAGTTCTTC
TRBJ2-3	NA	TRBV7-3	TRBD1	CASSLPLDRGAQCF	TGTGCCAGTAGCCTTCCTCTTGACAGGGGTGCTCAGTGTTTT
TRBJ1-1	NA	TRBV2	NA	CASSLALTGHTQAFF	TGTGCCAGCAGCTTAGCCCTTACAGGGCACACTCAAGCTTTCTTT
TRBJ1-1	NA	TRBV7-2	NA	CASSLEVTGNTEDFF	TGTGCCAGCAGCTTAGAGGTAACAGGCAACACTGAAGATTTCTTT
TRBJ2-5	NA	TRBV7-8	NA	CASSLVAETQKF	TGTGCCAGCAGCTTAGTAGCAGAGACCCAGAAGTTC
TRBJ2-3	NA	TRBV29-1	NA	CSVESLTSTDTQYF	TGCAGCGTTGAATCCCTAACTAGCACAGATACGCAGTATTTT
TRBJ2-3	NA	TRBV24-1	TRBD2	CATSGTSGNTDTQYF	TGTGCCACCAGCGGGACTAGCGGGAACACAGATACGCAGTATTTT